The 32 T cell receptor beta chains presented below share a single source sample, sequenced in a study of blood T cells in healthy people across ages. Together with a sample-barcoded 5' primer, a J-beta primer mix was included in a second PCR lasting about 6 to 11 cycles. TCRdb reanalysed the 5' RACE reads using MiXCR and keeps one entry per CDR3 protein. The table has some 890,000 distinct CDR3 sequences, about 29% seen once. The sample also formed part of further work on T cells of mothers and their children.

Sequencing was carried out using blood. The receptor source for this set is a woman aged 40 to 55 in good health.

This clonotype was counted many times. V usage is TRBV29-1 and J usage is TRBJ2-5, with D perhaps matching TRBD1 or TRBD2 (6 bases each). Germline V CDR1 and CDR2: SQVTM, ANQGSEA. V gave up 3 bases and J gave up 3 bases, with 14 bases separating them. The CDR3 contains 14 residues. The CDR3 spells CSVDWPGEEETQYF. The DNA for the CDR3 is TGCAGCGTTGATTGGCCAGGGGAGGAAGAGACCCAGTACTTC. Combining the CDR3 with reference TRBV29-1 and TRBJ2-5 gives the whole variable domain SAVISQKPSRDICQRGTSLTIQCQVDSQVTMMFWYRQQPGQSLTLIATANQGSEATYESGFVIDKFPISRPNLTFSTLTVSNMSPEDSSIYLCSVDWPGEEETQYFGPGTRLLVL.

This clonotype was seen at least ten times. V gene TRBV7-8 combines with J gene TRBJ2-5; 10 bases agree with TRBD2. In germline, CDR1 is SGHVS, CDR2 FQNEAQ. The trim removed 1 base at V and 5 bases at J, leaving 7 bases unmatched. This CDR3 spans 16 amino acids. CDR3 protein: CASSLDSSGGGETQYF. The DNA for the CDR3 is TGTGCCAGCAGCTTAGATTCTAGCGGGGGTGGTGAGACCCAGTACTTC.

This clonotype was observed at least ten times. V is TRBV9 and J is TRBJ2-7; 9 bases map to TRBD1. Losses at the gene ends were 2 bases for V and 5 bases for J; bases not matched to a gene: 5. CDR1 is SGDLS and CDR2 is YYNGEE in the germline V gene. The CDR3 covers 14 residues. CDR3 in DNA: TGTGCCAGCAGCGTGGACAGGGGAAGAAACGAGCAGTACTTC. Its translation: CASSVDRGRNEQYF.

This clonotype was counted ten times or more. An end of the junction differs from the germline gene, which may be a read error. The chain employs TRBV28 and TRBJ2-4; no clear D gene. Germline assignment: CDR1 MDHEN and CDR2 SYDVKM. This CDR3 region has 13 residues. The CDR3 loop is CASSSPAENIQYF. The CDR3 DNA is TGTGCCAGCAGTTCCCCAGCCGAAAACATTCAGTACTTC.

In this sample, this clonotype turned up a few times. The chain employs TRBV28 and TRBJ2-3; a weak D match, TRBD1 (5 bases). Germline CDR1 and CDR2: MDHEN and SYDVKM. The CDR3 contains 16 residues. The V and J ends lost 5 bases and 6 bases respectively, with 21 bases between them. DNA of the CDR3: TGTGCCAGCAGTCCGCCGTTAGGGGCGCTTTCGGATACGCAGTATTTT. Amino acids: CASSPPLGALSDTQYF.

The V gene is TRBV5-1, the J gene TRBJ1-1; D is possibly TRBD1 (6 bases). This CDR3 has 15 amino acids. The germline V gene encodes CDR1 SGHRS and CDR2 YFSETQ. Trimming pared 0 bases from V and 4 bases from J, leaving 13 bases between. CDR3 DNA: TGCGCCAGCAGCTTGGAGGGGGTCCGGTTCACTGAAGCTTTCTTT. Translating gives CASSLEGVRFTEAFF.

This clonotype has only a few counts. In DNA form, the CDR3 reads TGTGCCCTGGGGGGGCAGGGGGGTTACAATGAGCAGTTCTTC. As protein: CALGGQGGYNEQFF. The rearrangement links TRBV28 to TRBJ2-1; D possibly uses TRBD1 or TRBD2 (7 bases each). Germline-derived CDR1 and CDR2 are MDHEN and SYDVKM. The CDR3 loop spans 14 amino acids. With 11 bases removed from V and 4 bases from J, the gap between germline ends came to 18 bases. Using reference TRBV28 and TRBJ2-1 for the parts outside the CDR3, the full variable domain is DVKVTQSSRYLVKRTGEKVFLECVQDMDHENMFWYRQDPGLGLRLIYFSYDVKMKEKGDIPEGYSVSREKKERFSLILESASTNQTSMYLCALGGQGGYNEQFFGPGTRLTVL.

V gene TRBV12-3 or TRBV12-4 combines with J gene TRBJ2-3, with 10 bases lining up with TRBD2. CDR3 length equals 16 residues. V trimming: 3 bases; J trimming: 4 bases; junction bases outside the gene matches: 7. CDR3 DNA: TGTGCCAGCAGTTTGGCTAGCGGGAGCGGGGCAGATACGCAGTATTTT. This translates into CASSLASGSGADTQYF.

The genes are TRBV28 and TRBJ2-4, with TRBD2 matching over 10 bases. V lost 3 bases and J lost 5; bases outside the gene matches: 7. The germline CDR1 and CDR2 sequences are MDHEN and SYDVKM. This CDR3 contains 16 residues. The CDR3 coding sequence is TGTGCCAGCAGTTTCCCAGCGGGGGGGCCTCAAAACATTCAGTACTTC. This translates into CASSFPAGGPQNIQYF. Full variable domain (rest looked up from reference TRBV28 and TRBJ2-4): DVKVTQSSRYLVKRTGEKVFLECVQDMDHENMFWYRQDPGLGLRLIYFSYDVKMKEKGDIPEGYSVSREKKERFSLILESASTNQTSMYLCASSFPAGGPQNIQYFGAGTRLSVL.

Worth noting for this clonotype: Germline is not matched at one junction end, which may reflect a read error. The V call is TRBV28, the J call TRBJ1-2; D is perhaps TRBD1 (5 bases). Germline V gives CDR1 MDHEN, CDR2 SYDVKM. The length of the CDR3 is 15 residues. The CDR3 DNA follows: TGTGCCAGCAGCCCCTTGTCAAGGGGCCCCTATGGCAACACCTTC. Translating it yields CASSPLSRGPYGNTF.

For this clonotype: This may be a read error: a much more frequent sequence differs by one nucleotide. The rearrangement joins TRBV29-1 to TRBJ2-7; no firm D call. Per germline, CDR1 SQVTM and CDR2 ANQGSEA. This CDR3 region has 12 residues. Trimming removed 6 bases from V and 3 bases from J, with 12 bases in between. CDR3 sequence: CSVQVGCYEQYF. As DNA, the CDR3 is TGCAGCGTCCAGGTCGGATGCTACGAGCAGTACTTC.

This clonotype came up a few times. This chain joins TRBV2 and TRBJ2-7; tentatively, D is TRBD2 (5 bases). The CDR3 totals 14 residues. V lost 6 bases to trimming and J lost 2 bases, with 14 bases between them. The germline V gene encodes CDR1 SNHLY and CDR2 FYNNEI. Here the CDR3 DNA reads TGTGCCAGCAGCAACGGACTGAGGACCTACGAGCAGTACTTC. Its protein product is CASSNGLRTYEQYF.

This chain links TRBV20-1 with TRBJ1-6; D unclear. V lost 7 bases to trimming and J lost 12 bases, with 16 bases between them. There are 12 residues in the CDR3. Per germline, CDR1 DFQATT and CDR2 SNEGSKA (reference sequence). In nucleotides, the CDR3 is TGCAGTGTGAAGGCGGATTTTAAACCCCTCCACTTT. This translates into CSVKADFKPLHF.

This clonotype was seen many times. The V and J genes are TRBV29-1 and TRBJ2-7; D gene ambiguous. CDR1 is SQVTM and CDR2 is ANQGSEA in the germline V gene. The CDR3 contains 12 residues. V lost 6 bases, J lost 2 bases, and 11 bases lay in between. The CDR3: CSVMDGTYEQYF. The CDR3 DNA reads as TGCAGCGTCATGGACGGCACCTACGAGCAGTACTTC.

This clonotype was observed a few times. The J gene is TRBJ1-6, the V gene TRBV28, with D possibly being TRBD1 (6 bases). This CDR3 comprises 14 residues. V lost 7 bases and J 4 bases, leaving 11 bases between the germline ends. From germline, CDR1 is MDHEN and CDR2 SYDVKM. The CDR3 loop reads CASKGQTYNSPLHF. CDR3 DNA: TGTGCCAGCAAAGGACAGACGTATAATTCACCCCTCCACTTT.

The CDR3 DNA follows: TGTGCCAGCAGTTTAGAGATTTTTGGGATCGCTGAAGCTTTCTTT. Amino acid sequence: CASSLEIFGIAEAFF. The chain couples TRBV12-3 or TRBV12-4 to TRBJ1-1; D unclear. V gave up 1 base and J gave up 6 bases, with 15 bases separating them. This CDR3 is built from 15 residues.

The table lists this clonotype with many counts. The gene calls are TRBV5-1 and TRBJ2-7; tentatively, D is TRBD1 (5 bases). CDR3 length: 12 amino acids. Looked up from germline, CDR1 is SGHRS and CDR2 is YFSETQ. Trimming took 5 bases from V and 6 from J, leaving 12 bases between them. CDR3 residues: CASSPGSGEQYF. The CDR3 DNA sequence: TGCGCCAGCAGTCCAGGGTCCGGCGAGCAGTACTTC.

This clonotype was picked up many times. V is TRBV28 and J is TRBJ2-7, with D possibly TRBD1 on 6 matching bases. V dropped 5 bases and J dropped 4 bases, with 15 bases sitting between them. CDR3 length: 14 residues. The germline V gene encodes CDR1 MDHEN and CDR2 SYDVKM. This CDR3 reads CASSPVQGRYEQYF. CDR3 sequence (DNA): TGTGCCAGCAGTCCCGTACAGGGTCGGTACGAGCAGTACTTC.

With regard to this clonotype: A junction end diverges from the germline sequence, so it may reflect a read error. V gene TRBV3-1 combines with J gene TRBJ2-7; possible D gene TRBD1, 6 bases. This CDR3 contains 15 residues. Germline loops: CDR1 LGHDT, CDR2 YNNKEL (reference sequence). For the CDR3, the DNA is TGTGCCGGCAGCCCAACGACAGGTCGACCCTACGAGCAGTACTTC. Protein: CAGSPTTGRPYEQYF.

V and J are TRBV5-1 and TRBJ2-1, with 8 bases identical to TRBD2. The end of the DNA fits TRBJ2-7 better, so the J call may be wrong. The CDR3 is 16 residues long. Germline CDR1 reads SGHRS; CDR2 reads YFSETQ. The CDR3 protein is CASSLGSGGPYNEQYF. The CDR3 nucleotides read TGCGCCAGCAGCTTGGGAAGCGGGGGTCCCTACAATGAGCAGTACTTC.

This clonotype was counted at least ten times. This rearrangement joins TRBV6-5 to TRBJ1-2; the match to TRBD1 covers 10 bases. Germline V lookup: CDR1 MNHEY, CDR2 SVGAGI. With 6 bases clipped from V and 8 bases from J, the junction kept 12 bases outside the gene matches. The CDR3 contains 15 residues. This CDR3 reads CASSTPYDRGRGYTF. The CDR3, as DNA: TGTGCCAGCAGCACCCCCTACGACAGGGGGCGAGGCTACACCTTC.

The chain couples TRBV7-8 to TRBJ2-1; 11 bases are a match to TRBD2. The CDR3 is made up of 16 amino acids. Germline lookup yields CDR1 SGHVS and CDR2 FQNEAQ. J was trimmed by 8 bases and V by 4 bases; bases with no gene match: 10. The DNA of the CDR3 is TGTGCCAGCAGCTCCTTAGCGGGGGGGCTGGGGGATGAGCAGTTCTTC. It codes for CASSSLAGGLGDEQFF.

This clonotype turned up a few times. V and J are TRBV28 and TRBJ1-2; D is unclear. The CDR3 consists of 14 residues. CDR1 is MDHEN and CDR2 is SYDVKM in the germline V gene. Trimming took 10 bases from V and 2 from J, leaving 17 bases between them. CDR3 residues: CATTWLRLNYGYTF. CDR3 nucleotide sequence: TGTGCCACCACTTGGCTTAGACTCAACTATGGCTACACCTTC.

This clonotype was seen only a few times. The V call is TRBV7-9, the J call TRBJ1-2; TRBD1 might be the D (5 bases). The V end was cut by 5 bases, the J end by 10 bases, with 11 bases between. Per germline, CDR1 SEHNR and CDR2 FQNEAQ (reference sequence). The length of the CDR3 is 11 residues. CDR3 DNA sequence: TGTGCCAGCAGCGTACAGGTTTTCTACACCTTC. It specifies CASSVQVFYTF.

The table lists this clonotype with a few counts. This chain connects TRBV5-1 to TRBJ1-2, with D uncertain. CDR3 length equals 14 residues. V shed 1 base and J shed 4 bases, with 11 bases lying between them. Germline V gene sequence: CDR1 SGHRS, CDR2 YFSETQ. The CDR3 region has the DNA TGCGCCAGCAGCTTGCTAGGGCGCTCCTATGGCTACACCTTC. This codes for CASSLLGRSYGYTF.

In DNA, the CDR3 is TGTGCCAGCAGCTCAGGGACAAACTCCGAGTCCTACGAGCAGTACTTC. It codes for CASSSGTNSESYEQYF. The rearrangement links TRBV7-6 to TRBJ2-7, with TRBD1 as a possible D gene (6 bases). The CDR3 loop spans 16 amino acids. CDR1 and CDR2 (germline): SGHVS, FNYEAQ. Trimming pared 4 bases from V and 1 base from J, leaving 17 bases between.

The chain employs TRBV7-9 and TRBJ1-6, with D unresolved. V was shortened by 5 bases and J by 7 bases, with 12 bases between the two germline ends. Germline V CDR1 and CDR2: SEHNR, FQNEAQ (reference sequence). The CDR3 sequence is 14 residues long. The CDR3 reads CASSPDVTNSPLHF. CDR3 sequence (DNA): TGTGCCAGCAGCCCAGACGTTACCAATTCACCCCTCCACTTT. Complete variable domain (other parts from reference TRBV7-9 and TRBJ1-6): DTGVSQNPRHKITKRGQNVTFRCDPISEHNRLYWYRQTLGQGPEFLTYFQNEAQLEKSRLLSDRFSAERPKGSFSTLEIQRTEQGDSAMYLCASSPDVTNSPLHFGNGTRLTVT.

The rearrangement links TRBV11-2 to TRBJ1-6; 8 bases line up with TRBD1. The CDR3 is 13 amino acids. Germline assignment: CDR1 SGHAT and CDR2 FQNNGV. Trimming at V came to 5 bases and at J to 9 bases, leaving 3 bases not matched to a gene. The DNA of the CDR3 is TGTGCCAGCAGCGGACAGGGTTTTTCACCCCTCCACTTT. Protein: CASSGQGFSPLHF.

This sequence joins TRBV9 and TRBJ1-5, with a possible D match to TRBD1 (6 bases). CDR1 and CDR2 from the germline V gene are SGDLS and YYNGEE. The CDR3 is made up of 13 amino acids. Trimming pared 0 bases from V and 8 bases from J, leaving 9 bases between. For the CDR3, the DNA is TGTGCCAGCAGCGTAGGACAGGCGGAGCCCCAGCATTTT. Protein product: CASSVGQAEPQHF.

The rearrangement joins TRBV29-1 to TRBJ2-5; D is ambiguous. From germline, CDR1 is SQVTM and CDR2 ANQGSEA. This CDR3 has 17 residues. The germline V and J ends were trimmed by 6 bases and 0 bases, with 23 bases remaining between them. This CDR3 reads CSVDLSPPEIDQETQYF. CDR3 DNA: TGCAGCGTAGATTTAAGCCCCCCGGAAATCGACCAAGAGACCCAGTACTTC.

This rearrangement joins TRBV3-1 to TRBJ2-2; possibly TRBD1 for D (5 bases). V was cut by 6 bases and J by 5 bases, with 13 bases left in between. Germline CDR1 LGHDT, CDR2 YNNKEL (reference sequence). CDR3 length equals 14 residues. The CDR3 nucleotides read TGTGCCAGCAGTCCTCGCTCAGGGACCGGGGAGCTGTTTTTT. Protein: CASSPRSGTGELFF.

Only a few counts were recorded for this clonotype. J is TRBJ2-5 and V is TRBV7-9; possible D gene TRBD2, 6 bases. Germline V gives CDR1 SEHNR, CDR2 FQNEAQ (reference sequence). The V end lost 4 bases, the J end lost 5 bases, and 14 bases lay between the germline ends. The length of the CDR3 is 14 residues. This CDR3 reads CASSSQGGAETQYF. CDR3 nucleotides: TGTGCCAGCAGCTCCCAGGGAGGTGCGGAGACCCAGTACTTC.